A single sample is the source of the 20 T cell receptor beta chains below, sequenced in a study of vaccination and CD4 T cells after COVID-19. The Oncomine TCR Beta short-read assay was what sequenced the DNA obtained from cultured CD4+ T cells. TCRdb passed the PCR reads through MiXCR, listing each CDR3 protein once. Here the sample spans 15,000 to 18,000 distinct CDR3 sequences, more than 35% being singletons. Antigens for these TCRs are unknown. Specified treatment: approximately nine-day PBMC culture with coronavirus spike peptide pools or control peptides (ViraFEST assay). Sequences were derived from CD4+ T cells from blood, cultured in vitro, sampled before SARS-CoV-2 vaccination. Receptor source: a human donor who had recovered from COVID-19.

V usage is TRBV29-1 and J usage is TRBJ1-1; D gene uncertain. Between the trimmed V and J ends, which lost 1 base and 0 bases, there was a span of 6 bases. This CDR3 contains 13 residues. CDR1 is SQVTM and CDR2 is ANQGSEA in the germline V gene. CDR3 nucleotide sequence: TGCAGCGTTGAAGTCTCAGTGAACACTGAAGCTTTCTTT. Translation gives CSVEVSVNTEAFF. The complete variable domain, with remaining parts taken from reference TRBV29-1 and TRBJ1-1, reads SAVISQKPSRDICQRGTSLTIQCQVDSQVTMMFWYRQQPGQSLTLIATANQGSEATYESGFVIDKFPISRPNLTFSTLTVSNMSPEDSSIYLCSVEVSVNTEAFFGQGTRLTVV.

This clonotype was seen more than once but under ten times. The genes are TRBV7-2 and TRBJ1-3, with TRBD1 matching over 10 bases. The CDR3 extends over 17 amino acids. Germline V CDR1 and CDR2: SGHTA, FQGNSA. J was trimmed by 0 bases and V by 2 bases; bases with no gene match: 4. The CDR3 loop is CASSLWDRGSSGNTIYF. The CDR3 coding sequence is TGTGCCAGCAGCTTATGGGACAGGGGCAGCTCTGGAAACACCATATATTTT.

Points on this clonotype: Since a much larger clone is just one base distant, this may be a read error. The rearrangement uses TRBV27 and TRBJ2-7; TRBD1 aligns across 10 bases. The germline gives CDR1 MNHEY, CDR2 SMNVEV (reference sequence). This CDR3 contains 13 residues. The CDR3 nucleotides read TGTACCAGCACCGGGACAGGGGACTACGAGCAGTACTTC. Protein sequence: CTSTGTGDYEQYF.

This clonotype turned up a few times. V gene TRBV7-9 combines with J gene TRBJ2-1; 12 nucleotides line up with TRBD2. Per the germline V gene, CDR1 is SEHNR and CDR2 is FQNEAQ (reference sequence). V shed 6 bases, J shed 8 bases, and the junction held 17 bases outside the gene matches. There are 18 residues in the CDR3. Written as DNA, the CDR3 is TGTGCCAGCAGGATTGGGTCATTATGGACTAGCGGGATCGATGAGCAGTTCTTC. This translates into CASRIGSLWTSGIDEQFF.

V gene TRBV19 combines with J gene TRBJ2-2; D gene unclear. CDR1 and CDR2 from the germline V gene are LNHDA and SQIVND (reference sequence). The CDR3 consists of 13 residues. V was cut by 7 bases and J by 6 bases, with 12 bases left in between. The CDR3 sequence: CASTSTGAGELFF. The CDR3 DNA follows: TGTGCCAGTACCAGCACGGGTGCCGGGGAGCTGTTTTTT.

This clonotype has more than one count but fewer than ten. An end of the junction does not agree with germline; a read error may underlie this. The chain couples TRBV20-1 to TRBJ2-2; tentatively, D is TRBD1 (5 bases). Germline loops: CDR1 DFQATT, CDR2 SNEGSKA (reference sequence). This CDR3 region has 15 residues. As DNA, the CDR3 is TGCAGTGTTAGACGGCCAGGACAGAACACCGGGGAGCTGTTTTTT. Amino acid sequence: CSVRRPGQNTGELFF.

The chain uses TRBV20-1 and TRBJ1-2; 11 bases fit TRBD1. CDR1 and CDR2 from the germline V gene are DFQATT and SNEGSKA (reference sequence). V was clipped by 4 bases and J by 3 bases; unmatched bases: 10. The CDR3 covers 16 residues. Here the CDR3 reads CSAIRTGGANDYGYTF. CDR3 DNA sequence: TGCAGTGCTATACGGACAGGGGGCGCGAATGACTATGGCTACACCTTC.

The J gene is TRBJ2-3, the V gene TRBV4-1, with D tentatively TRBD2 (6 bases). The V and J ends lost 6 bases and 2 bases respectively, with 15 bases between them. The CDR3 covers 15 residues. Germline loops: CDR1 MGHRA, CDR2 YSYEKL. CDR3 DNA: TGCGCCAGCAGTCGAGATAGGGACTCCACAGATACGCAGTATTTT. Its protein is CASSRDRDSTDTQYF.

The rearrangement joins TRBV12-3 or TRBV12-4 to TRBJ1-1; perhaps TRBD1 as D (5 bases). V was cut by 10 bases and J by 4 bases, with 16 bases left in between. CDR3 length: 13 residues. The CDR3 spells CATTPSRATEAFF. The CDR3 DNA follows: TGTGCCACCACGCCGTCCAGGGCCACTGAAGCTTTCTTT.

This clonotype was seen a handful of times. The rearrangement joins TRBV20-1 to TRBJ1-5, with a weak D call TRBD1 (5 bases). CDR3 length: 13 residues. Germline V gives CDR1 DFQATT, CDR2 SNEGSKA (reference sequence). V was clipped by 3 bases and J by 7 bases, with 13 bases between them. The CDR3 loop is CSASGHTDQPQHF. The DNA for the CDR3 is TGCAGTGCTAGCGGACACACCGACCAGCCCCAGCATTTT.

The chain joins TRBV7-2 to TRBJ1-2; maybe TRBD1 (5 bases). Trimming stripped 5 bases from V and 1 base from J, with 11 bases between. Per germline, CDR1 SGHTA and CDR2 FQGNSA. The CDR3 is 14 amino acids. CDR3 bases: TGTGCCAGCAGCCCGGGGACCTTTAACTATGGCTACACCTTC. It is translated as CASSPGTFNYGYTF. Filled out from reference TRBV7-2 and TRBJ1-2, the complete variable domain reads GAGVSQSPSNKVTEKGKDVELRCDPISGHTALYWYRQSLGQGLEFLIYFQGNSAPDKSGLPSDRFSAERTGGSVSTLTIQRTQQEDSAVYLCASSPGTFNYGYTFGSGTRLTVV.

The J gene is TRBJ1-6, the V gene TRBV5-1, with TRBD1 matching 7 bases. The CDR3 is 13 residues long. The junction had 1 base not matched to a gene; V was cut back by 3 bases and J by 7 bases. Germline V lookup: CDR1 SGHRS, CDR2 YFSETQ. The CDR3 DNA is TGCGCCAGCAGCTCAGGGGGGAATTCACCCCTCCACTTT. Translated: CASSSGGNSPLHF.

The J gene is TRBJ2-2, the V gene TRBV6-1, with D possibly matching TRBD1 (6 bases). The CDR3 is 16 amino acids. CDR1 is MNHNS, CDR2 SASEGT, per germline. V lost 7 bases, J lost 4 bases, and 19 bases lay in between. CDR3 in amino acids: CASNLIRTALTGELFF. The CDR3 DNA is TGTGCCAGCAACCTAATCCGGACAGCTCTCACCGGGGAGCTGTTTTTT.

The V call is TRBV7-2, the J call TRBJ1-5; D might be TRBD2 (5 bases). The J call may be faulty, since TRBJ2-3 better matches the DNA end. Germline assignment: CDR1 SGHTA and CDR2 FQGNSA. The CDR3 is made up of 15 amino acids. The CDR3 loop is CASSLATGWDQPQYF. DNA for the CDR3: TGTGCCAGCAGCTTAGCCACGGGGTGGGATCAGCCCCAGTATTTT.

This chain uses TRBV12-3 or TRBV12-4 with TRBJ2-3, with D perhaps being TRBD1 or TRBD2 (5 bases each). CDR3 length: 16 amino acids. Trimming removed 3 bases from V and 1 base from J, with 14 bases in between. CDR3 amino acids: CASSLGDGSRTDTQYF. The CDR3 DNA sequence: TGTGCCAGCAGTTTGGGGGACGGCAGCCGCACAGATACGCAGTATTTT.

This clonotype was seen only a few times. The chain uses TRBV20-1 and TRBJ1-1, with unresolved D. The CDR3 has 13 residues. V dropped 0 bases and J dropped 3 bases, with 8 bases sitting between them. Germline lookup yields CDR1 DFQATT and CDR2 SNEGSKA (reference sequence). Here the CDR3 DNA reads TGCAGTGCTAGAGATGGGGTCGACACTGAAGCTTTCTTT. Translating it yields CSARDGVDTEAFF.

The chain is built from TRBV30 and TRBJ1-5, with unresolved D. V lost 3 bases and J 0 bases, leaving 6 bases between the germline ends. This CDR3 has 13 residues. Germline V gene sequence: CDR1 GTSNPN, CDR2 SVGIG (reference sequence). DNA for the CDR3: TGTGCCTGGAGCTACAATAGCAATCAGCCCCAGCATTTT. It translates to CAWSYNSNQPQHF.

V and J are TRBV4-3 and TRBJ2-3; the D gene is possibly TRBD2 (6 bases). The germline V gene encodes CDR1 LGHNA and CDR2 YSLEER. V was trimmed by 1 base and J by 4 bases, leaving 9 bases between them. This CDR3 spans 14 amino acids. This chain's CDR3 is CASSQGLASDTQYF. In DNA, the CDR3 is TGCGCCAGCAGCCAAGGGCTAGCGTCAGATACGCAGTATTTT.

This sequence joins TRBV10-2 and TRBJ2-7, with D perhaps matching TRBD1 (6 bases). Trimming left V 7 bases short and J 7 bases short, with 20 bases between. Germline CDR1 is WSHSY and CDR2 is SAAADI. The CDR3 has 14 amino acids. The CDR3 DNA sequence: TGCGCCAGCACCCTACCTTCACAGGGTCGTGAGCAGTACTTC. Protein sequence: CASTLPSQGREQYF.

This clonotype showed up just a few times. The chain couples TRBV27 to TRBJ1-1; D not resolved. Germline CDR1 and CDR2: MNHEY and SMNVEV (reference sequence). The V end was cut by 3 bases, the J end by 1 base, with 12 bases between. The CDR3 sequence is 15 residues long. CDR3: CASSLSLNQNTEAFF. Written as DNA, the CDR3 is TGTGCCAGCAGTTTGTCTTTAAACCAGAACACTGAAGCTTTCTTT.